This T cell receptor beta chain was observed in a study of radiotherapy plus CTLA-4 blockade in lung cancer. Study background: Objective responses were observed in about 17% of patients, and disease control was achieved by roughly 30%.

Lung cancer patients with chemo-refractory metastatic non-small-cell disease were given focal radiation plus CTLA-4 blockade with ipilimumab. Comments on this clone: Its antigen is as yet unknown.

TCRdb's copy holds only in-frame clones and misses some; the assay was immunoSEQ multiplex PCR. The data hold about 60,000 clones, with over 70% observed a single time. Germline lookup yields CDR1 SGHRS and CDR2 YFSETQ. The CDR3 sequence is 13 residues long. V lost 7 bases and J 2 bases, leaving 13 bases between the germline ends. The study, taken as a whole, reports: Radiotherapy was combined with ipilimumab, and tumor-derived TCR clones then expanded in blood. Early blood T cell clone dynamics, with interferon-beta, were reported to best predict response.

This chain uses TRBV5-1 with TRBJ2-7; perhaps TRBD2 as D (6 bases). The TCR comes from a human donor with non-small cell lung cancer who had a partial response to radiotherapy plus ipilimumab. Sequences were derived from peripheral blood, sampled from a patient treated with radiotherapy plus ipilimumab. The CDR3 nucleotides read TGCGCCAGCGCGGCGGAGGGAACCTACGAGCAGTACTTC. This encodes CASAAEGTYEQYF.